This T cell receptor beta chain was sequenced in a study of shared clonotypes between healthy human individuals. Points from the study as a whole: Large sequencing depth failed to make sorted-subset sequencing complete, rarefaction showed. A few donors had roughly 5% of their naive CD4 clonotypes in common. Researchers found naive subsets generally carried larger estimated richness than memory subsets.

Partitioning of CD4+ cells yielded a CD45RA+ naive subset and a CD45RA-negative memory subset. For this clone: Its antigen is undetermined.

CDR3 length equals 14 residues. V was shortened by 4 bases and J by 4 bases, with 14 bases between the two germline ends. Germline CDR1 reads LNHDA; CDR2 reads SQIVND (reference sequence). Only in-frame clones appear in the TCRdb table, and some are missing; sequencing was by immunoSEQ multiplex PCR. The sample has more than 2,000,000 clones; around nine tenths are singletons. The sequence came from a man between 18 and 35 years old in good health. The sequencing input was naive CD4+ T cells sorted from blood. As for subset: CD45RA+ positively selected. The rearrangement links TRBV19 to TRBJ2-7; D is perhaps TRBD2 (6 bases). The CDR3 protein is CASSTRERRYEQYF. The CDR3 bases are TGTGCCAGTAGTACCCGGGAGCGGAGGTACGAGCAGTACTTC.